Sequencing of this T cell receptor beta chain was carried out in a study of T cells in Graves' hyperthyroidism and ophthalmopathy. The length of the CDR3 is 14 residues. CDR1 SNHLY and CDR2 FYNNEI come from the germline V gene. Unmatched junction bases numbered 3, after V lost 3 bases and J lost 3 bases. This clonotype was seen ten or more times. The antigen remains undetermined. Researchers barred patients who had uncontrolled infection, other autoimmune disease, pregnancy or lactation. Overall study findings and caveats: Ophthalmopathy, as predicted by the model, came a median roughly 6.3 months after the prediction. Also found in blood were most expanded thyroid clonotypes above 0.001. A model of 13 V-J pairs discriminated ophthalmopathy from stable hyperthyroidism.

The investigators amplified TCR beta CDR3 regions from RNA transcripts. HTBI primers were employed in a first-round RT-PCR of the TCR CDR3. MiXCR, run by TCRdb on the multiplex PCR reads, gives a single entry per CDR3 protein. The sample contains roughly 510,000 distinct CDR3 sequences, roughly 45% of which appear only once. The V call is TRBV2, the J call TRBJ2-7; 9 bases map to TRBD2. Sequenced sample: peripheral blood or thyroid tissue (not recorded which). The sequence came from an adult woman with Graves' disease, either hyperthyroidism or ophthalmopathy (not recorded which). The CDR3: CASSEGTSFYEQYF. CDR3 nucleotide sequence: TGTGCCAGCAGTGAGGGGACTAGCTTCTACGAGCAGTACTTC.